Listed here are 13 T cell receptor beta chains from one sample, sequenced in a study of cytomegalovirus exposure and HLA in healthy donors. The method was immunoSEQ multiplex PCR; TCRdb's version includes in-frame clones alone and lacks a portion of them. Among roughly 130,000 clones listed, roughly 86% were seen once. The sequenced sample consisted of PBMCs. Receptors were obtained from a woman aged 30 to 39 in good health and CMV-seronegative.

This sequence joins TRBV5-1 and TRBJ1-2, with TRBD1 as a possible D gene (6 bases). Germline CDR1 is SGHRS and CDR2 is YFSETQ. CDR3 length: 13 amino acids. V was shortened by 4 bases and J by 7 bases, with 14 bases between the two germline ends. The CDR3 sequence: CASSPQGPSGYTF. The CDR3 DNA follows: TGCGCCAGCAGCCCCCAGGGGCCCTCTGGCTACACCTTC. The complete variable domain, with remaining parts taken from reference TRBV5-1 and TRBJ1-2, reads KAGVTQTPRYLIKTRGQQVTLSCSPISGHRSVSWYQQTPGQGLQFLFEYFSETQRNKGNFPGRFSGRQFSNSRSEMNVSTLELGDSALYLCASSPQGPSGYTFGSGTRLTVV.

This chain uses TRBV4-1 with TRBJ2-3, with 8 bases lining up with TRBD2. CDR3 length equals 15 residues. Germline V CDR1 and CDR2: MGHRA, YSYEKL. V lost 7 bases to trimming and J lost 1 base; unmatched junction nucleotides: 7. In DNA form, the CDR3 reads TGCGCCAGCACCCCTCGGGGGGGCGGCACAGATACGCAGTATTTT. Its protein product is CASTPRGGGTDTQYF.

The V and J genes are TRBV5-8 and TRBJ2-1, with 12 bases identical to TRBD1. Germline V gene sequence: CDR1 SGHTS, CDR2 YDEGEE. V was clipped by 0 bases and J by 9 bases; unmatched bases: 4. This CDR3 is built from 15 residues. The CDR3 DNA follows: TGTGCCAGCAGCTTGGCGGGACAGGGGGCTGTTGAGCAGTTCTTC. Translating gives CASSLAGQGAVEQFF.

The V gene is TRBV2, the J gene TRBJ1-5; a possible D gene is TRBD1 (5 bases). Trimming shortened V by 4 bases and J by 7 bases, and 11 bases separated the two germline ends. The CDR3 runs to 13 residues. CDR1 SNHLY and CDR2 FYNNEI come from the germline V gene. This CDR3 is CASSGERGQPQHF. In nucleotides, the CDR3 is TGTGCCAGCAGTGGAGAAAGGGGACAGCCCCAGCATTTT.

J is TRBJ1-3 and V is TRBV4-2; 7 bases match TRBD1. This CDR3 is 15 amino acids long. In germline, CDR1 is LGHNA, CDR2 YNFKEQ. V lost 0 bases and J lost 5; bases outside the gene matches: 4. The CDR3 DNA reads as TGTGCCAGCAGCCAAGAAAGGGGGCTCAGAAACACCATATATTTT. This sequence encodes CASSQERGLRNTIYF.

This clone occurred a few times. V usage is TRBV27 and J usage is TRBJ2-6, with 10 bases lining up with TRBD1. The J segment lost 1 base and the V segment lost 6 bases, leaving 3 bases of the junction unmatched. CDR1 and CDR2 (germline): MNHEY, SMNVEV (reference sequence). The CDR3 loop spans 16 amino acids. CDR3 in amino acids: CASRWTGGSGANVLTF. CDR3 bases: TGTGCCAGCAGGTGGACAGGGGGTTCTGGGGCCAACGTCCTGACTTTC.

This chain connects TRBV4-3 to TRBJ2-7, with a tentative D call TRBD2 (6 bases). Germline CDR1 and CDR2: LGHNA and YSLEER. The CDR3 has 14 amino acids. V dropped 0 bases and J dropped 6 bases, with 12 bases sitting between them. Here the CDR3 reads CASSQDSRRGEQYF. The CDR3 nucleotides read TGCGCCAGCAGCCAAGATTCAAGGCGGGGCGAGCAGTACTTC.

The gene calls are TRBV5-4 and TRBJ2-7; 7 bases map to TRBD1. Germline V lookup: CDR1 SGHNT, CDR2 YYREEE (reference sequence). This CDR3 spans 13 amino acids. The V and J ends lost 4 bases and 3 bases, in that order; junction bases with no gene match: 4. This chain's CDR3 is CASSLRDSYEQYF. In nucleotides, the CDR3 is TGTGCCAGCAGCCTCCGGGACAGCTACGAGCAGTACTTC.

CDR3 sequence reads: CASTQWINSGNTIYF. CDR3 sequence (DNA): TGTGCCAGTACACAGTGGATAAACTCTGGAAACACCATATATTTT. J is TRBJ1-3 and V is TRBV7-9; D remains unclear. V gave up 9 bases and J gave up 0 bases, with 15 bases separating them. The CDR3 spans 15 residues. Germline V lookup: CDR1 SEHNR, CDR2 FQNEAQ (reference sequence).

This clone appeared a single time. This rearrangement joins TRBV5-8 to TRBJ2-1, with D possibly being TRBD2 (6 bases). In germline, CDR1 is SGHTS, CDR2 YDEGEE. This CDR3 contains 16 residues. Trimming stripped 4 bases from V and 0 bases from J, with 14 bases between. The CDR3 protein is CASSRGKLSSYNEQFF. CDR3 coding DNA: TGTGCCAGCAGCCGGGGGAAACTGAGCTCCTACAATGAGCAGTTCTTC. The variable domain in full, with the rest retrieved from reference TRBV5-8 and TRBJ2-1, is EAGVTQSPTHLIKTRGQQATLRCSPISGHTSVYWYQQALGLGLQFLLWYDEGEERNRGNFPPRFSGRQFPNYSSELNVNALELEDSALYLCASSRGKLSSYNEQFFGPGTRLTVL.

This CDR3 is CASRRGVQETQYF. CDR3 bases: TGTGCCAGCAGACGGGGAGTGCAAGAGACCCAGTACTTC. The chain recombines TRBV2 with TRBJ2-5; TRBD2 is a possible D gene (5 bases). V gave up 6 bases and J gave up 2 bases, with 10 bases separating them. The CDR3 is 13 amino acids. Germline V gene data show CDR1 as SNHLY and CDR2 as FYNNEI.

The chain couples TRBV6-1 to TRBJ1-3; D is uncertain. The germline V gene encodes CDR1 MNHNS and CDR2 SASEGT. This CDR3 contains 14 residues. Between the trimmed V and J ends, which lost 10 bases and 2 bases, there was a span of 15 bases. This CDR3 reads CATSPGHAGNTIYF. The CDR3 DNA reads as TGTGCCACAAGCCCCGGTCACGCTGGAAACACCATATATTTT.

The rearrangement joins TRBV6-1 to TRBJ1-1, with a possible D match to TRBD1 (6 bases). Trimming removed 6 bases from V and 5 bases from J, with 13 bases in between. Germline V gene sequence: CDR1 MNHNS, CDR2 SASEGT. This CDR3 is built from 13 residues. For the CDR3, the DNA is TGTGCCAGCAGCCGACAGGTGGTTACTGAAGCTTTCTTT. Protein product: CASSRQVVTEAFF.